Listed here is a single T cell receptor beta chain. This clone was picked up a small number of times. The specificity of this receptor is unknown. No clone much larger than this one lies a single base away; base qualities are absent. V drops 7 bases and J drops 7 bases, leaving 17 bases in between. Taken from the germline V gene, the CDR1 and CDR2 loops are MDHEN and SYDVKM. The CDR3 covers 14 residues, taking in both the cysteine and the phenylalanine. Kept here is only the CDR3 DNA, which spans 42 bases and is read in frame from base 1. What the time point label conveys for this sample: cycle 4 day 1 (C4D1), after more than five weeks of nivolumab. Relapse after autologous stem cell transplantation had occurred in all trial patients, and cohorts A, B and C were distinguished by prior brentuximab vedotin exposure. The trial cohort comprised about 60 patients with relapsed/refractory classical Hodgkin lymphoma whose best overall responses were complete response, partial response or progressive disease. In the multi-cohort phase II CheckMate 205 trial, trial patients received single-agent nivolumab. An independent review committee assessed best overall response by applying the 2007 International Working Group response criteria. Trial PBMCs were collected just before the start of nivolumab (C1D1) and during therapy at cycle 2 day 1 and cycle 4 day 1. After peripheral blood was drawn into 8 mL Vacutainer Cell Preparation Tubes, PBMCs were isolated by centrifugation and then cryopreserved.

This entry comes from a study of PD-1 blockade in classical Hodgkin lymphoma (dated by TCRdb to the early 2020s). Looking at the study overall: Nivolumab dosing was 3 mg/kg intravenously every 2 weeks, continuing until either disease progression or unacceptable toxicity. A peripheral blood immune signature of response to PD-1 blockade in classical Hodgkin lymphoma was defined using TCR beta sequencing and CyTOF. What the work shows at the level of the full study, not this receptor alone: Baseline TCR diversity was reported as lower in newly diagnosed patients than in healthy donors, and lower still in relapsed/refractory patients. Patients starting nivolumab less than 1 year after ASCT had lower diversity and were excluded from later analyses to avoid confounding by immune reconstitution. The study was limited to a single clinical trial cohort, and causes of repertoire differences, possibly disease activity or prior therapy, remained undefined. Among trial patients, those achieving complete response had baseline diversity similar to that of newly diagnosed patients, while diversity was significantly lower in partial responders and progressors. CD4+ but not CD8+ TCR diversity rose significantly by C4D1 (p=0.0027 vs p=0.16), most apparent in complete responders (p=0.02).

The Qiagen DNeasy kit was used to extract genomic DNA from unsorted PBMCs and from the negatively selected CD4+ and CD8+ fractions. Using primers that anneal to V and J segments, immunoSEQ multiplex PCR amplified the TCR beta CDR3 regions. A synthetic immune receptor repertoire was used to minimize amplification bias, and any remaining bias was removed computationally after sequencing. The study's own analysis went as follows. Repertoire diversity was quantified as the Shannon entropy index using custom Python scripts. Unsorted, CD4+ and CD8+ repertoires were examined separately, except in combined analyses, for which CD4+ and CD8+ sequences were merged in silico. A clone counted as expanded when the clone's frequency after treatment rose at least 2-fold relative to C1D1, and clones undetected at baseline were given a pseudocount of 0.5. Clones with 0 or 1 copy at C1D1 were classified as singleton clones, and clones with 2 or more copies were classified as non-singleton clones. Clones expanded in unsorted samples were labelled as CD4+, CD8+ or unknown by matching protein sequences in sorted samples from the same patient. Wilcoxon tests on paired samples were used to test changes in diversity from C1D1 to C4D1. TCRdb re-hosts the immuneACCESS table, in-frame sequences only. Its copies lack some clones; in the studies checked, an unresolved V gene accounts for under half of them, and the cause for the rest is not known. V and J calls plus clone size are reproduced from that table; the DNA served to infer D and trimming. This sample comprises 23,000 or so clones, roughly 76% of them detected only once. 25% to 30% of the sample belongs to the ten largest clones.

The sequencing here drew on peripheral blood mononuclear cells (PBMCs), taken before the fourth cycle of nivolumab. Here the chain combines TRBV28 and TRBJ2-1; the D gene is possibly TRBD1 or TRBD2, with 5 bases matching each. The sequence was collected from a human donor with classical Hodgkin lymphoma. The sequenced DNA: TGTGCCAGCACCTTACCGGGACCCCGGAATGAGCAGTTCTTC. This gives the protein CASTLPGPRNEQFF.